This T cell receptor (beta chain) was recorded in a study of T cell changes during pregnancy in multiple sclerosis. Germline-derived CDR1 and CDR2 are SGHTA and FQGNSA. The CDR3 is 13 amino acids. V was trimmed by 4 bases and J by 5 bases, leaving 10 bases between them. Method: immunoSEQ multiplex PCR; TCRdb's copy keeps in-frame clones and lacks some. The data hold about 40,000 clones, with 80% to 95% observed a single time. This sequence was found in a female donor with multiple sclerosis, enrolled in a pregnancy study. The rearrangement uses TRBV7-2 and TRBJ2-3; no definite D call. The sample in question was CD4+ T cells from peripheral blood mononuclear cells, obtained in the third trimester of pregnancy. The CDR3 region has the DNA TGTGCCAGCAGCTCCCTCTACGGAGATACGCAGTATTTT. Protein sequence: CASSSLYGDTQYF.